This T cell receptor beta chain stems from a study of blood T cell repertoires in COVID-19. As for the study in general: The United States, Italy and Spain provided the acute and convalescent COVID-19 samples.

V gave up 4 bases and J gave up 7 bases; unmatched junction bases: 4. The CDR3 contains 13 residues. Germline CDR1 SGHDT, CDR2 YYEEEE. Across 20 to 25 US areas, participants ranged in age from roughly 18 to 89 years. Exposed volunteers were people who met a COVID-19 case within 2 weeks before study entry. The protocol was immunoSEQ multiplex PCR, while the TCRdb copy is restricted to in-frame clones and leaves out a portion. The sample records under 250,000 clones, under 90% being singletons. V gene TRBV5-6 combines with J gene TRBJ1-2; 10 nucleotides agree with TRBD1. The receptor was isolated from a woman aged 40 to 50 who had been exposed to COVID-19. Input material: PBMCs or T cells enriched from blood (not recorded which). CDR3 in DNA: TGTGCCAGCAGCCCTGGGACAGGGGTTGGCTACACCTTC. Translation gives CASSPGTGVGYTF.